This T cell receptor (beta chain) was obtained from a study of blood T cell repertoires in COVID-19. The method was immunoSEQ multiplex PCR; TCRdb's version includes in-frame clones alone and lacks a portion of them. The sample has 270,000 or so clones; around 89% are singletons. Germline V CDR1 and CDR2: SGHRS, YFSETQ. This CDR3 region has 13 residues. V shed 4 bases and J shed 9 bases, with 14 bases lying between them. Sequencing input: peripheral blood. The receptor's source is a man in his forties or fifties with acute or convalescent COVID-19. The chain recombines TRBV5-1 with TRBJ2-1, with a tentative D call TRBD2 (5 bases). The CDR3 loop is CASSDGPSGEQFF. The DNA of the CDR3 is TGCGCCAGCAGCGACGGGCCCAGCGGTGAGCAGTTCTTC.